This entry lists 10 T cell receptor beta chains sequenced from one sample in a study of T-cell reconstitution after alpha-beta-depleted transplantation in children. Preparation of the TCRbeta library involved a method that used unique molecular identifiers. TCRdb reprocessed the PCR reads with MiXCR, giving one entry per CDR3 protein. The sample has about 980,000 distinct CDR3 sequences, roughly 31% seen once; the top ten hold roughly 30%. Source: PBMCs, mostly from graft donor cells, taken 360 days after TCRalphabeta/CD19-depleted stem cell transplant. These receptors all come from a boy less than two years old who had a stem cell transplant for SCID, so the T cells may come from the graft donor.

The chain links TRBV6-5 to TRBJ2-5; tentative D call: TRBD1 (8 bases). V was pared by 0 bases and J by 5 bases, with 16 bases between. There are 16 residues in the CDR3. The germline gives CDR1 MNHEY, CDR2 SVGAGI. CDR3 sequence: CASSYSYRGRGETQYF. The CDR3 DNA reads TGTGCCAGCAGTTACTCCTACAGGGGGAGGGGGGAGACCCAGTACTTC.

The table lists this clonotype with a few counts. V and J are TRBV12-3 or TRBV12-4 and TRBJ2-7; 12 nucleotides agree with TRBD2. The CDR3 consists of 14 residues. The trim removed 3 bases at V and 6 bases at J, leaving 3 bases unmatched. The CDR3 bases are TGTGCCAGCAGTTTTTCTAGCGGGGGGGCCGAGCAGTACTTC. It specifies CASSFSSGGAEQYF.

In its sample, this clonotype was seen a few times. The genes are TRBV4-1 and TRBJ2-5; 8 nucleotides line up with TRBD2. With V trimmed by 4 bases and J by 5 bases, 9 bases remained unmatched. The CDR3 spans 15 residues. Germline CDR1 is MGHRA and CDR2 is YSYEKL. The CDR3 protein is CASSLGTSLMETQYF. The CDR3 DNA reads TGCGCCAGCAGCCTTGGGACTAGTTTAATGGAGACCCAGTACTTC.

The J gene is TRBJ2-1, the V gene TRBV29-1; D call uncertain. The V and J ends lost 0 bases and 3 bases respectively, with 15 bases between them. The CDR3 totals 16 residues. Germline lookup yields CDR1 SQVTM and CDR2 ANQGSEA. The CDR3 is CSVEEAGRVGYNEQFF. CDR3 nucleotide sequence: TGCAGCGTTGAAGAGGCCGGTAGGGTTGGCTACAATGAGCAGTTCTTC.

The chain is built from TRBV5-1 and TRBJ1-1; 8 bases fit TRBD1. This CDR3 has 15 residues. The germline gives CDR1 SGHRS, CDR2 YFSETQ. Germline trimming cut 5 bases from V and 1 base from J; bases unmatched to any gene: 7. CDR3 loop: CASRRPGTGNTEAFF. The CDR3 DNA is TGCGCCAGCAGACGTCCCGGGACAGGGAACACTGAAGCTTTCTTT.

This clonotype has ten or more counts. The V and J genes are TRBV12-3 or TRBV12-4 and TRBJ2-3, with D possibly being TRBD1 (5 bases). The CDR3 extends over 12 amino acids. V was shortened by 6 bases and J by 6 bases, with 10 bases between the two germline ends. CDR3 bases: TGTGCCAGCAGACAAGGGGCGGATACGCAGTATTTT. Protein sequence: CASRQGADTQYF.

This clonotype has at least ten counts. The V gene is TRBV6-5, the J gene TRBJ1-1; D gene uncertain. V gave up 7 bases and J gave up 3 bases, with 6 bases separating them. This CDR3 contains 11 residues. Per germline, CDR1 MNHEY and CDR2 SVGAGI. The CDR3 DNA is TGTGCCAGCACTAGAGACACTGAAGCTTTCTTT. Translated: CASTRDTEAFF.

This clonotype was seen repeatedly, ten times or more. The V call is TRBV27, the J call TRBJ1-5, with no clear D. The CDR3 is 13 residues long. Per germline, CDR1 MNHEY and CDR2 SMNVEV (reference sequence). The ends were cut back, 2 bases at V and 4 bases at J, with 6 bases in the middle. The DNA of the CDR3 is TGTGCCAGCAGTTTACCGGGTAATCAGCCCCAGCATTTT. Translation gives CASSLPGNQPQHF.

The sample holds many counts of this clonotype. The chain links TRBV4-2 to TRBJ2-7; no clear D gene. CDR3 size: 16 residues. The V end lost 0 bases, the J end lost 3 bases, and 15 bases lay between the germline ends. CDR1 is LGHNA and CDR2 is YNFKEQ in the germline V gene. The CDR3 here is CASSQDTRAEYYEQYF. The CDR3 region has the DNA TGTGCCAGCAGCCAAGATACCCGGGCGGAGTACTACGAGCAGTACTTC.

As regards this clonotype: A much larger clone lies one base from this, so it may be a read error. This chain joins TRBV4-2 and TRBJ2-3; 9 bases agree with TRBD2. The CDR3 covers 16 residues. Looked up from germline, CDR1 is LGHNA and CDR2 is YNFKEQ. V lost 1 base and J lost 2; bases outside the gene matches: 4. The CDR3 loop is CASSQVSGGPTDTQYF. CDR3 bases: TGTGCCAGCAGCCAAGTCAGCGGGGGGCCCACAGATACGCAGTATTTT.